The clone carrying this T cell receptor (beta chain) was picked up a small number of times. What it binds is not known. Method: immunoSEQ multiplex PCR; TCRdb's copy keeps in-frame clones and lacks some. Found here are about 23,000 clones, approximately 84% of them singletons; the top ten hold around 11%. The data belong to a study of somatic mutations in cytotoxic T cells in rheumatoid arthritis. The CDR3 totals 15 residues. Germline V gene sequence: CDR1 SGHVS, CDR2 FQNEAQ. V dropped 3 bases and J dropped 5 bases, with 16 bases sitting between them. General study results and limits: The CD8+ clonality of rheumatoid arthritis patients increased with age, whereas that of healthy controls did not.

Magnetic beads with positive selection isolated CD4+ and CD8+ fractions, whose purity was verified by flow cytometry. The specimen sequenced was CD8+ T cells sorted from blood. This chain connects TRBV7-8 to TRBJ1-1, with D possibly TRBD1 on 6 matching bases. This receptor was identified in an adult with rheumatoid arthritis. CDR3 DNA sequence: TGTGCCAGCAGCTTGGCAGGGGATTGGAGAACTGAAGCTTTCTTT. This translates into CASSLAGDWRTEAFF.